The rows below give T cell receptor beta chains drawn from one sample of a study of T cell responses to AZD1222 COVID-19 vaccine. The repertoire was sequenced with immunoSEQ multiplex PCR; TCRdb's copy has only in-frame clones and lacks some. This sample carries 25,000 to 35,000 clones, around 90% of them seen once, and the ten largest clones take around 1.2%. The sequencing here drew on peripheral blood, taken on day 0 of AZD1222 vaccination. The source of these receptors is an adult in good health. Each CDR3 is given with its conserved first and last residue. The D gene is left open where the match is weak. Some rows mark clone size as missing; the rest say once, few, many or name a class of expanded clone.

abundance: NA; j_gene: TRBJ2-1; v_gene: TRBV5-1; d_gene: TRBD2; CDR3nt: TGCGCCAGCAGCTGGGGACTAGCGGGAGCATCCTACAATGAGCAGTTCTTC; CDR3aa: CASSWGLAGASYNEQFF
abundance: NA; j_gene: TRBJ2-2; v_gene: TRBV6-2/TRBV6-3; d_gene: TRBD2; CDR3nt: TGTGCCAGCAGTCCCCGGGGTAGCGGGAAAACCGGGGAGCTGTTTTTT; CDR3aa: CASSPRGSGKTGELFF
abundance: NA; j_gene: TRBJ1-5; v_gene: TRBV7-2; d_gene: NA; CDR3nt: TGTGCCAGCAGCTTAGGAGGGTCCTATAGCAATCAGCCCCAGCATTTT; CDR3aa: CASSLGGSYSNQPQHF
abundance: NA; j_gene: TRBJ1-2; v_gene: TRBV4-1; d_gene: TRBD1; CDR3nt: TGCGCCAGCAGCCAGCCCGGACAGGGCGATGGCTACACCTTT; CDR3aa: CASSQPGQGDGYTF
abundance: NA; j_gene: TRBJ2-1; v_gene: TRBV5-4; d_gene: NA; CDR3nt: TGTGCCAGCAGCCCCCTCGTACCGGGCGAGCAGTTCTTC; CDR3aa: CASSPLVPGEQFF
abundance: NA; j_gene: TRBJ1-1; v_gene: TRBV25-1; d_gene: NA; CDR3nt: TGTGCCAGCAGACCGACAGATATGAACACTGAAGCTTTCTTT; CDR3aa: CASRPTDMNTEAFF
abundance: NA; j_gene: TRBJ1-5; v_gene: TRBV3-1/TRBV3-2; d_gene: NA; CDR3nt: TGTGCCAGCAGCCAACTCGATCAGCCCCAGCATTTT; CDR3aa: CASSQLDQPQHF
abundance: NA; j_gene: TRBJ2-7; v_gene: TRBV3-1/TRBV3-2; d_gene: NA; CDR3nt: TGTGCCAGCAGCCAGGGCAGGTCCTACGAGCAGTACTTC; CDR3aa: CASSQGRSYEQYF
abundance: NA; j_gene: TRBJ2-3; v_gene: TRBV4-1; d_gene: NA; CDR3nt: TGCGCCAGCAGCCGGTCGGAAAGTACAGATACGCAGTATTTT; CDR3aa: CASSRSESTDTQYF
abundance: NA; j_gene: TRBJ1-1; v_gene: TRBV6-5; d_gene: NA; CDR3nt: TGTGCCAGCAGTTACACAGGGAAAGCTTTCTTT; CDR3aa: CASSYTGKAFF
abundance: few; j_gene: TRBJ2-7; v_gene: TRBV7-9; d_gene: TRBD1; CDR3nt: TGTGCCAGCAGCCATGGGGGACAGGCGCCTCTCGAGCAGTACTTC; CDR3aa: CASSHGGQAPLEQYF
abundance: NA; j_gene: TRBJ1-1; v_gene: TRBV5-6; d_gene: NA; CDR3nt: TGTGCCAGCAGCTCGTTACAGCTACTAAACACTGAAGCTTTCTTT; CDR3aa: CASSSLQLLNTEAFF
abundance: NA; j_gene: TRBJ2-7; v_gene: TRBV5-4; d_gene: NA; CDR3nt: TGTGCCAGCAGCTTTAGGGACTCCTACGAGCAGTACTTC; CDR3aa: CASSFRDSYEQYF
abundance: NA; j_gene: TRBJ1-1; v_gene: TRBV7-9; d_gene: NA; CDR3nt: TGTGCCAGCAGCTATGGAAAAATTACTGAAGCTTTCTTT; CDR3aa: CASSYGKITEAFF
abundance: NA; j_gene: TRBJ2-2; v_gene: TRBV19; d_gene: NA; CDR3nt: TGTGCCAGTAGTAAGGTCGGGGGACGGAAAACCGGGGAGCTGTTTTTT; CDR3aa: CASSKVGGRKTGELFF
abundance: NA; j_gene: TRBJ1-4; v_gene: TRBV6-1; d_gene: NA; CDR3nt: TGTGCCAGCAGTGAAATTTGGGCAGGGGCCGAAAAACTGTTTTTT; CDR3aa: CASSEIWAGAEKLFF
abundance: few; j_gene: TRBJ1-6; v_gene: TRBV3-1/TRBV3-2; d_gene: NA; CDR3nt: TGTGCCAGCAGCCCCTTAGGGTCCTATAATTCACCCCTCCACTTT; CDR3aa: CASSPLGSYNSPLHF
abundance: NA; j_gene: TRBJ2-1; v_gene: TRBV5-7; d_gene: TRBD2; CDR3nt: TGTGCCAGCAGCGCCTATGGACTAGCGGGAAACAATGAGCAGTTCTTC; CDR3aa: CASSAYGLAGNNEQFF
abundance: NA; j_gene: TRBJ2-3; v_gene: TRBV19; d_gene: NA; CDR3nt: TGTGCCAGTAGTACCTCCTCGGATACGCAGTATTTT; CDR3aa: CASSTSSDTQYF
abundance: NA; j_gene: TRBJ2-1; v_gene: TRBV5-1; d_gene: TRBD2; CDR3nt: TGCGCCAGCAGCCCTAGCGGGAGGTACGATGAGCAGTTCTTC; CDR3aa: CASSPSGRYDEQFF
abundance: NA; j_gene: TRBJ2-7; v_gene: TRBV4-3; d_gene: NA; CDR3nt: TGCGCCAGCAGCCAAGTCTCCGGAAGGCCCGCCTACGAGCAGTACTTC; CDR3aa: CASSQVSGRPAYEQYF
abundance: NA; j_gene: TRBJ2-1; v_gene: TRBV11-2; d_gene: NA; CDR3nt: TGTGCCAGCAGCTTAGCAACTGGGCTAGCAGCTTACAATGAGCAGTTCTTC; CDR3aa: CASSLATGLAAYNEQFF
abundance: NA; j_gene: TRBJ2-3; v_gene: TRBV29-1; d_gene: NA; CDR3nt: TGCAGCGTTGATCTAGCAGCTAGCACAGATACGCAGTATTTT; CDR3aa: CSVDLAASTDTQYF
abundance: once; j_gene: TRBJ2-7; v_gene: TRBV24-1; d_gene: TRBD2; CDR3nt: TGTGCCACCAGTGATTTAGGCGGGAGGATCTACGAGCAGTACTTC; CDR3aa: CATSDLGGRIYEQYF
abundance: NA; j_gene: TRBJ2-5; v_gene: TRBV7-9; d_gene: TRBD2; CDR3nt: TGTGCCAGCAGCCCCCTGACTAGCGGGAGACCCCAAGAGACCCAGTACTTC; CDR3aa: CASSPLTSGRPQETQYF
abundance: NA; j_gene: TRBJ1-2; v_gene: TRBV5-1; d_gene: TRBD1; CDR3nt: TGCGCCAGCCGACCGGGACAGGCGAGAGTTAACTATGGCTACACCTTC; CDR3aa: CASRPGQARVNYGYTF
abundance: NA; j_gene: TRBJ2-3; v_gene: TRBV24-1; d_gene: NA; CDR3nt: TGTGCCACCAGTGATTTGCGGGGTACGCAGTATTTT; CDR3aa: CATSDLRGTQYF
abundance: NA; j_gene: TRBJ1-4; v_gene: TRBV7-9; d_gene: TRBD1; CDR3nt: TGTGCCAGCATTGGGACAGGGAGGGAAAAACTGTTTTTT; CDR3aa: CASIGTGREKLFF
abundance: NA; j_gene: TRBJ2-1; v_gene: TRBV10-1; d_gene: NA; CDR3nt: TGCGCCAGCGCCCCCAAGATTGGCAATGAGCAGTTCTTC; CDR3aa: CASAPKIGNEQFF
abundance: NA; j_gene: TRBJ2-1; v_gene: TRBV10-1; d_gene: TRBD2; CDR3nt: TGCGCCAGCAGTGAGAGGGGTAGCGGGAGCTATGAGCAGTTCTTC; CDR3aa: CASSERGSGSYEQFF
abundance: NA; j_gene: TRBJ1-2; v_gene: TRBV19; d_gene: TRBD1; CDR3nt: TGTGCCAGTACTTCATCCCCGGGACAGGGGGCTGGAGGCTACACCTTC; CDR3aa: CASTSSPGQGAGGYTF
abundance: NA; j_gene: TRBJ2-2; v_gene: TRBV7-2; d_gene: NA; CDR3nt: TGTGCCAGCAGCCCTAGGGGGCGGGGCACCGGGGAGCTGTTTTTT; CDR3aa: CASSPRGRGTGELFF
abundance: NA; j_gene: TRBJ1-5; v_gene: TRBV2; d_gene: NA; CDR3nt: TGTGCCAGCAAGGCGCACCCCAATCAGCCCCAGCATTTT; CDR3aa: CASKAHPNQPQHF
abundance: NA; j_gene: TRBJ2-2; v_gene: TRBV4-1; d_gene: TRBD2; CDR3nt: TGCGCCAGCAGCCAATCCACCGGGGGGAGGAACACCGGGGAGCTGTTTTTT; CDR3aa: CASSQSTGGRNTGELFF
abundance: NA; j_gene: TRBJ2-1; v_gene: TRBV5-4; d_gene: NA; CDR3nt: TGTGCCAGCAGCTTGGCCGGGAATGAGCAGTTCTTC; CDR3aa: CASSLAGNEQFF
abundance: NA; j_gene: TRBJ2-6; v_gene: TRBV6-6; d_gene: NA; CDR3nt: TGTGCCAGCAGTCTGGTTGGCTGGGGGTCTGGGGCCAACGTCCTGACTTTC; CDR3aa: CASSLVGWGSGANVLTF
abundance: NA; j_gene: TRBJ1-3; v_gene: TRBV3-1/TRBV3-2; d_gene: TRBD1; CDR3nt: TGTGCCAGCAGCCACGACCGGACAGGGGTAGATGGAAACACCATATATTTT; CDR3aa: CASSHDRTGVDGNTIYF